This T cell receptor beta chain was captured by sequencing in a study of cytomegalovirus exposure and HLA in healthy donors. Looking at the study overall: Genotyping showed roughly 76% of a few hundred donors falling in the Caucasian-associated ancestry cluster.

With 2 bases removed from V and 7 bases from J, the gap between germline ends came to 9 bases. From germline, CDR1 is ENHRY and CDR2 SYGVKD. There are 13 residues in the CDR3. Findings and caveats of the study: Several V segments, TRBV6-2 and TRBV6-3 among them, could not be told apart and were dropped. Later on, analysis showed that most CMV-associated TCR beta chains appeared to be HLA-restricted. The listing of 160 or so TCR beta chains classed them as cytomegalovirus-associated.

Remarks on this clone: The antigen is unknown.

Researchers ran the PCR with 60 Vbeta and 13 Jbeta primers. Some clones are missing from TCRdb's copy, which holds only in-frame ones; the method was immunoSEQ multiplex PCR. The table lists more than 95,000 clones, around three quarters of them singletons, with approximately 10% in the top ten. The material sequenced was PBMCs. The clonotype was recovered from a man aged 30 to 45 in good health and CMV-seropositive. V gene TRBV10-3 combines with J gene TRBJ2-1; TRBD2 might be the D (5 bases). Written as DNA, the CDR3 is TGTGCCATCAGTGAGGGTCCGGGGAATGAGCAGTTCTTC. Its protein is CAISEGPGNEQFF.